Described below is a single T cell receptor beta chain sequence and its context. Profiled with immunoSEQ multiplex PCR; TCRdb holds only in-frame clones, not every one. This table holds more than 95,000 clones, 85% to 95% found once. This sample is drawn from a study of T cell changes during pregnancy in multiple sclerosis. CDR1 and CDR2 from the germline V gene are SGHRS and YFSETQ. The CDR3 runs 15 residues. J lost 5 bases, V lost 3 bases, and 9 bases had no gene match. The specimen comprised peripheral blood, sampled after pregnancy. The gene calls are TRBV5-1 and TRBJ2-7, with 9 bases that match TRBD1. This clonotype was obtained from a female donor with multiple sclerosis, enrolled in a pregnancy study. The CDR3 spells CASSSSGTGSHEQYF. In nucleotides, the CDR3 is TGCGCCAGCAGCTCGTCCGGGACAGGGTCCCACGAGCAGTACTTC.